This T cell receptor (beta chain) was sequenced for a study of blood T cell repertoires in COVID-19. Clones were sequenced by immunoSEQ multiplex PCR, and TCRdb holds only the in-frame ones, with some missing. Of around 160,000 clones in the sample, approximately 83% were seen once. CDR3 length: 16 residues. From germline, CDR1 is SNHLY and CDR2 FYNNEI. V was clipped by 6 bases and J by 3 bases, with 20 bases between them. The origin of this receptor is a man aged 60 to 69 with acute or convalescent COVID-19. This chain uses TRBV2 with TRBJ1-1; D possibly corresponds to TRBD1 (6 bases). The sample was peripheral blood. The DNA of the CDR3 is TGTGCCAGCAGACACCCTCAGGGGCTAGCGGACACTGAAGCTTTCTTT. This gives the protein CASRHPQGLADTEAFF.